The 22 T cell receptor beta chains listed next were all sequenced from one sample in a study of T cells after somatic rescue of genetic block. Clones were read by immunoSEQ multiplex PCR, and TCRdb kept only the in-frame ones, dropping some. The sample yields around 64,000 clones, 92% seen once. The specimen sequenced was peripheral blood mononuclear cells (PBMCs). These TCRs come from a middle-aged man.

This chain connects TRBV2 to TRBJ2-2; 9 bases fit TRBD1. V dropped 4 bases and J dropped 5; count of bases not matched to a gene: 5. Germline lookup yields CDR1 SNHLY and CDR2 FYNNEI. This CDR3 spans 15 amino acids. CDR3 sequence reads: CASSADRGWTGELFF. In DNA, the CDR3 is TGTGCCAGCAGTGCGGACAGGGGATGGACCGGGGAGCTGTTTTTT.

V is TRBV6-5 and J is TRBJ1-4; D may be TRBD1 (5 bases). The CDR3 sequence is 13 residues long. Germline V gene lookup returns CDR1 MNHEY and CDR2 SVGAGI. V lost 11 bases and J lost 4, with 14 bases in between. The CDR3 region is CAAGGTGNEKLFF. The CDR3 DNA reads as TGTGCCGCCGGGGGAACCGGTAATGAAAAACTGTTTTTT.

The V gene is TRBV5-1, the J gene TRBJ1-1; D is unclear. The CDR3 length is 15 residues. V lost 0 bases, J lost 0 bases, and 9 bases lay in between. CDR1 is SGHRS, CDR2 YFSETQ, per germline. The CDR3 bases are TGCGCCAGCAGCTTGGTCCCAGAAATGAACACTGAAGCTTTCTTT. Its protein product is CASSLVPEMNTEAFF.

In this sample, this clone turned up once. The genes are TRBV27 and TRBJ2-1; D might be TRBD2 (6 bases). The CDR3 length is 15 residues. V lost 5 bases, J lost 3 bases, and 14 bases lay in between. CDR1 is MNHEY, CDR2 SMNVEV, per germline (reference sequence). The CDR3 DNA sequence: TGTGCCAGCAGTCTCTACGGGACTGACTACAATGAGCAGTTCTTC. This translates into CASSLYGTDYNEQFF.

This chain connects TRBV28 to TRBJ2-7, with 7 bases fitting TRBD2. Germline assignment: CDR1 MDHEN and CDR2 SYDVKM. After removal of 6 bases from V and 6 bases from J, the junction contained 11 bases not matched to a gene. The CDR3 runs 14 residues. Here the CDR3 DNA reads TGTGCCAGCAGCCGAGCGGGATCCCAGCCCGAGCAGTACTTC. Its translation is CASSRAGSQPEQYF.

The chain carries TRBV5-4 and TRBJ2-3; D is unclear. The germline CDR1 and CDR2 sequences are SGHNT and YYREEE (reference sequence). This CDR3 comprises 15 residues. Between the trimmed V and J ends, which lost 0 bases and 1 base, there was a span of 9 bases. The CDR3 spells CASSLALHRTDTQYF. In nucleotides, the CDR3 is TGTGCCAGCAGCTTGGCCTTACATCGCACAGATACGCAGTATTTT.

The V gene is TRBV6-5, the J gene TRBJ2-2; 9 nucleotides agree with TRBD1. This CDR3 has 13 residues. Trimming took 6 bases from V and 12 from J; bases not matched to a gene: 8. The germline V gene has CDR1 MNHEY and CDR2 SVGAGI. CDR3 region: CASRGQGLLKLFF. The CDR3 region has the DNA TGTGCCAGCAGGGGACAGGGCCTTTTGAAGCTGTTTTTT.

J is TRBJ1-5 and V is TRBV4-2; 7 bases align to TRBD1. The CDR3 is made up of 16 amino acids. Trimming removed 0 bases from V and 4 bases from J; junction bases left unmatched: 6. Germline CDR1 is LGHNA and CDR2 is YNFKEQ. CDR3 sequence reads: CASSQDRDRPNQPQHF. CDR3 nucleotide sequence: TGTGCCAGCAGCCAAGATCGGGACAGACCAAATCAGCCCCAGCATTTT.

Here the CDR3 DNA reads TGCGCCAGCAGCCAAGCTTCGGGAGTCGCCGGGGAGCTGTTTTTT. Its translation is CASSQASGVAGELFF. The genes are TRBV4-3 and TRBJ2-2; weak D call: TRBD2 (6 bases). The length of the CDR3 is 15 residues. V lost 1 base, J lost 6 bases, and 12 bases lay in between. Germline CDR1 is LGHNA and CDR2 is YSLEER.

The rearrangement uses TRBV6-7 and TRBJ1-6; 7 bases are shared with TRBD1. TRBV6-7 carries the ORF label, with uncertain function. Trimming cost V 6 bases and J 0 bases; bases outside gene matches: 17. The CDR3 contains 20 residues. The CDR3 sequence is CASSPGQVLLPSSYNSPLHF. CDR3 sequence (DNA): TGTGCCAGCAGCCCCGGACAGGTCCTTCTTCCGAGCTCCTATAATTCACCCCTCCACTTT.

CDR3 sequence: CASSYGRVNTEAFF. CDR3 sequence (DNA): TGTGCCAGCAGTTACGGCAGGGTGAACACTGAAGCTTTCTTT. The gene calls are TRBV6-5 and TRBJ1-1; D is possibly TRBD1 (5 bases). Germline V lookup: CDR1 MNHEY, CDR2 SVGAGI. Trimming left V 2 bases short and J 0 bases short, with 7 bases between. The CDR3 runs 14 residues.

The chain is built from TRBV5-1 and TRBJ2-3; D not resolved. The length of the CDR3 is 15 residues. Germline CDR1 and CDR2: SGHRS and YFSETQ. V was pared by 0 bases and J by 4 bases, with 12 bases between. The CDR3 DNA is TGCGCCAGCAGCTTGGAAGGTGGTTCTGCAGATACGCAGTATTTT. This gives the protein CASSLEGGSADTQYF.

The V call is TRBV4-1, the J call TRBJ1-5, with a tentative D call TRBD1 (5 bases). V shed 6 bases and J shed 3 bases, with 12 bases lying between them. This CDR3 has 14 amino acids. The germline CDR1 and CDR2 sequences are MGHRA and YSYEKL. The CDR3 bases are TGCGCCAGCAGTCGACCAGGGACCAATCAGCCCCAGCATTTT. Translated, it gives CASSRPGTNQPQHF.

The J gene is TRBJ2-2, the V gene TRBV5-8; D call uncertain. There are 14 residues in the CDR3. The germline CDR1 and CDR2 sequences are SGHTS and YDEGEE. Trimming took 0 bases from V and 1 from J, leaving 4 bases between them. CDR3 amino acids: CASSLGRNTGELFF. For the CDR3, the DNA is TGTGCCAGCAGCTTGGGCAGGAACACCGGGGAGCTGTTTTTT.

The chain links TRBV30 to TRBJ2-7; a possible D gene is TRBD2 (5 bases). The CDR3 extends over 14 amino acids. V was trimmed by 2 bases and J by 6 bases, leaving 17 bases between them. Looked up from germline, CDR1 is GTSNPN and CDR2 is SVGIG (reference sequence). The CDR3 sequence: CAWSLDLGEREQYF. DNA of the CDR3: TGTGCCTGGAGTTTAGACTTGGGAGAACGCGAGCAGTACTTC.

This chain links TRBV30 with TRBJ1-5; possible D gene TRBD1, 5 bases. V lost 0 bases, J lost 6 bases, and 9 bases lay in between. This CDR3 is 13 amino acids long. Germline V gene lookup returns CDR1 GTSNPN and CDR2 SVGIG (reference sequence). CDR3 sequence (DNA): TGTGCCTGGAGTGTAGAGGGGCGTCAGCCCCAGCATTTT. As protein: CAWSVEGRQPQHF. Drawing the rest from reference TRBV30 and TRBJ1-5, the complete variable domain is SQTIHQWPATLVQPVGSPLSLECTVEGTSNPNLYWYRQAAGRGLQLLFYSVGIGQISSEVPQNLSASRPQDRQFILSSKKLLLSDSGFYLCAWSVEGRQPQHFGDGTRLSIL.

CDR3 nucleotide sequence: TGTGCCAGCAGCTTTCCGTCAGGGGAGCTGTTTTTT. Protein sequence: CASSFPSGELFF. The chain combines TRBV7-8 with TRBJ2-2; D gene uncertain. The CDR3 consists of 12 residues. The germline V gene encodes CDR1 SGHVS and CDR2 FQNEAQ. V shed 3 bases and J shed 8 bases, with 7 bases lying between them.

This sequence joins TRBV5-4 and TRBJ2-5; 8 positions match TRBD2. There are 15 residues in the CDR3. CDR1 is SGHNT and CDR2 is YYREEE in the germline V gene (reference sequence). V shed 2 bases and J 2 bases; nucleotides not matched to a gene: 5. CDR3 protein: CASSLRTSLQETQYF. The CDR3 nucleotides are TGTGCCAGCAGCTTAAGGACTAGCTTGCAAGAGACCCAGTACTTC.

In this sample, this clone turned up once. The chain carries TRBV6-5 and TRBJ2-5; D is ambiguous. The CDR3 extends over 13 amino acids. V shed 2 bases and J shed 7 bases, with 11 bases lying between them. Germline CDR1 is MNHEY and CDR2 is SVGAGI. This CDR3 reads CASSYGHKGTQYF. CDR3 DNA sequence: TGTGCCAGCAGTTACGGGCACAAAGGGACCCAGTACTTC.

The chain uses TRBV28 and TRBJ2-5; D gene ambiguous. CDR3 length: 11 residues. The germline CDR1 and CDR2 sequences are MDHEN and SYDVKM. Trimming cost V 3 bases and J 5 bases, with 4 bases left between them. The CDR3: CASSFMETQYF. The CDR3 coding sequence is TGTGCCAGCAGTTTTATGGAGACCCAGTACTTC. Using reference TRBV28 and TRBJ2-5 for the parts outside the CDR3, the full variable domain is DVKVTQSSRYLVKRTGEKVFLECVQDMDHENMFWYRQDPGLGLRLIYFSYDVKMKEKGDIPEGYSVSREKKERFSLILESASTNQTSMYLCASSFMETQYFGPGTRLLVL.

The rearrangement joins TRBV28 to TRBJ1-2; D might be TRBD1 (6 bases). Germline lookup yields CDR1 MDHEN and CDR2 SYDVKM. The CDR3 is made up of 15 amino acids. Trimming left V 4 bases short and J 5 bases short, with 17 bases between. The CDR3 DNA is TGTGCCAGCAGTTCCCGAAGGGGGTCAGGGTATGGCTACACCTTC. This sequence encodes CASSSRRGSGYGYTF.

The chain employs TRBV7-3 and TRBJ1-2; unclear D gene. The CDR3 runs 11 residues. V was cut by 2 bases and J by 4 bases, with 2 bases left in between. Germline-derived CDR1 and CDR2 are SGHTA and FQGTGA. The CDR3 spells CASSLFYGYTF. DNA for the CDR3: TGTGCCAGCAGCTTATTCTATGGCTACACCTTC.